This entry concerns a single T cell receptor (beta chain). What it binds is not known. The data stem from a study of cytomegalovirus exposure and HLA in healthy donors. 13 Jbeta primers and 60 Vbeta primers were used for the PCR. This table comes from immunoSEQ multiplex PCR, and its TCRdb copy is limited to in-frame clones, with some not included. The data show 95,000 to 150,000 clones, roughly 70% seen once. Study observations and caveats: Cytomegalovirus association was listed for approximately 160 TCR beta chains.

Trimming stripped 5 bases from V and 7 bases from J, with 15 bases between. There are 13 residues in the CDR3. CDR1 is MNHEY and CDR2 is SMNVEV in the germline V gene (reference sequence). This TCR came from a middle-aged man in good health and CMV-seropositive. Sequencing used PBMCs. This chain joins TRBV27 and TRBJ2-7; a weak D match, TRBD1 (6 bases). CDR3 residues: CASSNDRSQEQYF. CDR3 coding DNA: TGTGCCAGCAGTAACGACAGGTCTCAAGAGCAGTACTTC.